The clone carrying this TCR beta chain appeared many times. What it binds is unknown. The data are from a study of tumor and adjacent non-tumor tissue in lung cancer. Study information: Histology: about twelve adenocarcinoma, a couple of squamous cell carcinoma, 1 small cell lung cancer. Overall study findings and caveats: Patients with more diverse tumor TCRs had worse survival. TCR diversity was significantly greater in tumor than normal lung tissue.

The CDR3 consists of 16 residues. Germline CDR1 MGHRA, CDR2 YSYEKL. Losses at the gene ends were 1 base for V and 9 bases for J; bases not matched to a gene: 5. The template was RNA from unsorted bulk tissue. Newly diagnosed lung cancer patients had thoracic surgery in China, August–late 2014, without prior chemotherapy. TCRbeta libraries were built with three rounds of nested PCR, modified from ARM-PCR. TCRdb reanalysed the multiplex PCR reads using MiXCR and keeps one entry per CDR3 protein. The sample lists around 79,000 distinct CDR3 sequences; just under 75% were seen once. The receptor was isolated from a woman aged 40 to 55 with non-small cell lung cancer. The chain recombines TRBV4-1 with TRBJ2-1; 14 nucleotides align to TRBD2. The sequenced material came from lung tumor tissue. CDR3 DNA: TGCGCCAGCAGCCAAGCAGGGACTAGCGGGAGTCTTGAGCAGTTCTTC. Protein: CASSQAGTSGSLEQFF.